Listed here are 19 T cell receptor beta chains from one sample, sequenced in a study of STAT5B mutations in CD4+ large granular lymphocyte leukemia. Profiling relied on immunoSEQ multiplex PCR, and the TCRdb table lists in-frame clones only, not all of them. The data show tens of thousands of clones, with approximately 90% seen just once and 3.4% held by the top ten. The sequenced sample was CD4+ T cells from blood buffy coats. The receptors come from a human donor in good health.

Concerning this clone: The identical CDR3 is also encoded by other nucleotide sequences in the sample. V and J are TRBV11-2 and TRBJ2-2; D possibly corresponds to TRBD2 (6 bases). The CDR3 consists of 16 residues. CDR1 and CDR2 (germline): SGHAT, FQNNGV. Between the trimmed V and J ends, which lost 5 bases and 1 base, there was a span of 14 bases. CDR3 sequence (DNA): TGTGCCAGCAGCCAGGGTTCCGGGAGGAACACCGGGGAGCTGTTTTTT. Residues: CASSQGSGRNTGELFF.

V is TRBV5-1 and J is TRBJ2-5; 8 nucleotides align to TRBD1. The CDR3 contains 13 residues. V dropped 3 bases and J dropped 6; count of bases not matched to a gene: 4. Germline V gene lookup returns CDR1 SGHRS and CDR2 YFSETQ. This chain's CDR3 is CASSSTGGQTQYF. CDR3 nucleotides: TGCGCCAGCAGCTCCACAGGGGGTCAGACCCAGTACTTC. The entire variable domain, with the rest obtained from reference TRBV5-1 and TRBJ2-5, is as follows: KAGVTQTPRYLIKTRGQQVTLSCSPISGHRSVSWYQQTPGQGLQFLFEYFSETQRNKGNFPGRFSGRQFSNSRSEMNVSTLELGDSALYLCASSSTGGQTQYFGPGTRLLVL.

The chain employs TRBV6-1 and TRBJ1-1; a possible D gene is TRBD1 (6 bases). Trimming took 9 bases from V and 5 from J, leaving 16 bases between them. Germline CDR1 is MNHNS and CDR2 is SASEGT. CDR3 length: 13 residues. CDR3 loop: CASGIQGRTEAFF. The DNA for the CDR3 is TGTGCCAGTGGAATTCAGGGGAGAACTGAAGCTTTCTTT.

This rearrangement joins TRBV25-1 to TRBJ2-2; D is unclear. The CDR3 contains 15 residues. Germline CDR1 and CDR2: MGHDK and SYGVNS. Trimming left V 8 bases short and J 7 bases short, with 20 bases between. Here the CDR3 DNA reads TGTGCCAGCTCGTGGGCGGACCGAGGAAGCGGGGAGCTGTTTTTT. Amino acid sequence: CASSWADRGSGELFF.

The rearrangement links TRBV2 to TRBJ1-5; D remains ambiguous. The CDR3 is 14 amino acids. V was pared by 0 bases and J by 10 bases, with 13 bases between. Germline V CDR1 and CDR2: SNHLY, FYNNEI. CDR3 in DNA: TGTGCCAGCAGTGAAGCCCTAAGGACTGAACCCCAGCATTTT. Translating gives CASSEALRTEPQHF.

The CDR3 DNA sequence: TGTGCCAGCAGCCAAGATTGGGACAGGGGGCGTTCACCCCTCCACTTT. Protein product: CASSQDWDRGRSPLHF. The chain links TRBV4-2 to TRBJ1-6, with 12 bases identical to TRBD1. V lost 0 bases, J lost 9 bases, and 3 bases stayed unmatched. The germline V gene encodes CDR1 LGHNA and CDR2 YNFKEQ. This CDR3 has 16 amino acids.

The rearrangement uses TRBV5-1 and TRBJ2-5, with TRBD2 as a possible D gene (5 bases). Trimming shortened V by 0 bases and J by 1 base, and 10 bases separated the two germline ends. The CDR3 sequence is 15 residues long. Germline values: CDR1 SGHRS, CDR2 YFSETQ. The CDR3 DNA follows: TGCGCCAGCAGCTTGGGGGGAGAGGGCCAAGAGACCCAGTACTTC. This translates into CASSLGGEGQETQYF.

The J gene is TRBJ1-1, the V gene TRBV19, with a tentative D call TRBD1 (6 bases). CDR1 and CDR2 (germline): LNHDA, SQIVND (reference sequence). The ends were cut back, 7 bases at V and 7 bases at J, with 22 bases in the middle. CDR3 length equals 15 residues. DNA for the CDR3: TGTGCCAGTAAATTTCCAGGACAGCCGTCCGTTGAAGCTTTCTTT. This codes for CASKFPGQPSVEAFF.

The genes are TRBV7-3 and TRBJ2-2, with TRBD2 matching 8 bases. The ends lost 4 bases at V and 6 bases at J; junction bases unmatched: 7. Germline lookup yields CDR1 SGHTA and CDR2 FQGTGA. This CDR3 comprises 15 residues. CDR3 DNA sequence: TGTGCCAGCAGCTCCCCGACTAGCGCGGCCGGGGAGCTGTTTTTT. Residues: CASSSPTSAAGELFF. The variable domain in full, with the rest retrieved from reference TRBV7-3 and TRBJ2-2, is GAGVSQTPSNKVTEKGKYVELRCDPISGHTALYWYRQSLGQGPEFLIYFQGTGAADDSGLPNDRFFAVRPEGSVSTLKIQRTERGDSAVYLCASSSPTSAAGELFFGEGSRLTVL.

The rearrangement uses TRBV5-5 and TRBJ2-7; the D call may be TRBD1 or TRBD2 (5 bases each). The V end lost 1 base, the J end lost 3 bases, and 17 bases lay between the germline ends. Germline V lookup: CDR1 SGHKS, CDR2 YYEKEE (reference sequence). The CDR3 runs to 16 residues. The CDR3 loop is CASSLTPGTDFYEQYF. The CDR3 nucleotides read TGTGCCAGCAGCTTGACCCCCGGGACGGACTTCTACGAGCAGTACTTC. Full variable domain (missing parts from reference TRBV5-5 and TRBJ2-7): DAGVTQSPTHLIKTRGQQVTLRCSPISGHKSVSWYQQVLGQGPQFIFQYYEKEERGRGNFPDRFSARQFPNYSSELNVNALLLGDSALYLCASSLTPGTDFYEQYFGPGTRLTVT.

This clone was observed a single time. V is TRBV7-6 and J is TRBJ2-5; D uncertain. Trimming stripped 1 base from V and 3 bases from J, with 6 bases between. This CDR3 comprises 13 residues. From germline, CDR1 is SGHVS and CDR2 FNYEAQ. The CDR3 DNA reads TGTGCCAGCAGCTTAGGCAATAAAGAGACCCAGTACTTC. Amino acids: CASSLGNKETQYF.

This clone was seen just once. V and J are TRBV5-1 and TRBJ2-7; the D is unclear. Germline CDR1 and CDR2: SGHRS and YFSETQ. With 3 bases removed from V and 5 bases from J, the gap between germline ends came to 18 bases. CDR3 length: 15 amino acids. CDR3 coding DNA: TGCGCCAGCAGCTGGGTTAGCCACACTCTCGACGAGCAGTACTTC. Its translation is CASSWVSHTLDEQYF.

The chain combines TRBV5-4 with TRBJ1-4; D call uncertain. Looked up from germline, CDR1 is SGHNT and CDR2 is YYREEE (reference sequence). Trimming shortened V by 1 base and J by 8 bases, and 9 bases separated the two germline ends. CDR3 length: 13 residues. CDR3 in DNA: TGTGCCAGCAGCTTGTTAACAGAAGAAAAACTGTTTTTT. This encodes CASSLLTEEKLFF.

The gene calls are TRBV5-1 and TRBJ1-4; D unclear. Trimming left V 4 bases short and J 10 bases short, with 20 bases between. Per the germline V gene, CDR1 is SGHRS and CDR2 is YFSETQ. CDR3 length: 15 residues. CDR3 sequence: CASSPTETLSGKLFF. CDR3 nucleotide sequence: TGCGCCAGCAGCCCTACCGAAACCCTCTCCGGAAAACTGTTTTTT. Full variable domain (remainder filled in from reference TRBV5-1 and TRBJ1-4): KAGVTQTPRYLIKTRGQQVTLSCSPISGHRSVSWYQQTPGQGLQFLFEYFSETQRNKGNFPGRFSGRQFSNSRSEMNVSTLELGDSALYLCASSPTETLSGKLFFGSGTQLSVL.

The chain recombines TRBV5-1 with TRBJ1-1; 8 nucleotides line up with TRBD1. Germline V gives CDR1 SGHRS, CDR2 YFSETQ. The CDR3 totals 16 residues. V lost 3 bases, J lost 0 bases, and 7 bases stayed unmatched. The CDR3 bases are TGCGCCAGCAGCTCCGGACAGGGAGCGGTGAACACTGAAGCTTTCTTT. Its translation is CASSSGQGAVNTEAFF.

The chain recombines TRBV11-2 with TRBJ2-7; D is ambiguous. The CDR3 sequence is 13 residues long. Germline V lookup: CDR1 SGHAT, CDR2 FQNNGV. V was pared by 2 bases and J by 4 bases, with 9 bases between. CDR3: CASSLIPRYEQYF. The CDR3 DNA is TGTGCCAGCAGCTTAATCCCTCGGTACGAGCAGTACTTC. Using reference TRBV11-2 and TRBJ2-7 for the parts outside the CDR3, the full variable domain is EAGVAQSPRYKIIEKRQSVAFWCNPISGHATLYWYQQILGQGPKLLIQFQNNGVVDDSQLPKDRFSAERLKGVDSTLKIQPAKLEDSAVYLCASSLIPRYEQYFGPGTRLTVT.

The gene calls are TRBV7-2 and TRBJ2-1, with 13 positions matching TRBD2. Per germline, CDR1 SGHTA and CDR2 FQGNSA. CDR3 length equals 15 residues. With V trimmed by 7 bases and J by 7 bases, 7 bases remained unmatched. The DNA of the CDR3 is TGTGCCAGCATGCCGTCGACTAGCGGGAGGAATGAGCAGTTCTTC. Translated: CASMPSTSGRNEQFF.

The chain has TRBV7-2 and TRBJ1-5; perhaps TRBD1 as D (5 bases). Germline V lookup: CDR1 SGHTA, CDR2 FQGNSA. This CDR3 has 16 amino acids. The V gene lost 0 bases and the J gene lost 7 bases, with 16 bases spanning the gap. The CDR3 sequence: CASSLAGGGVSQPQHF. CDR3 DNA sequence: TGTGCCAGCAGCTTAGCTGGAGGAGGGGTGTCACAGCCCCAGCATTTT.

This chain connects TRBV6-5 to TRBJ2-2, with TRBD2 matching 10 bases. Unmatched junction bases numbered 0, after V lost 3 bases and J lost 5 bases. The CDR3 has 14 amino acids. Germline CDR1 and CDR2: MNHEY and SVGAGI. Here the CDR3 reads CASSYSGRTGELFF. CDR3 coding DNA: TGTGCCAGCAGTTATAGCGGGAGGACCGGGGAGCTGTTTTTT.